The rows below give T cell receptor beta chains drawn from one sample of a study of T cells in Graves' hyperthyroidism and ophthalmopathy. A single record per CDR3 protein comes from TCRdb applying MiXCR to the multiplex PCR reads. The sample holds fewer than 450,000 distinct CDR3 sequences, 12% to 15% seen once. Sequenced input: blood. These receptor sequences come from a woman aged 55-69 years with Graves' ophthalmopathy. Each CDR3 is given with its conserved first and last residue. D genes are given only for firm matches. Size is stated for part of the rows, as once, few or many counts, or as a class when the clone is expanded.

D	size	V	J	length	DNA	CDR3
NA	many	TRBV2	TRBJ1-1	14	TGTGCCAGCAGTGAAACAGGGCTGAACACTGAAGCTTTCTTT	CASSETGLNTEAFF
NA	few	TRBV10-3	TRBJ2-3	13	TGTGCCATCAGTGACGGATATCAGGATACGCAGTATTTT	CAISDGYQDTQYF
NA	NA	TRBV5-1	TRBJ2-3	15	TGCGCCAGCAGCCCTGGGGCTAGCGGCACAGATACGCAGTATTTT	CASSPGASGTDTQYF
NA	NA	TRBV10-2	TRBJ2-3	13	TGCGCCAGCAGTGAGTCGGGACGAGATACGCAGTATTTT	CASSESGRDTQYF
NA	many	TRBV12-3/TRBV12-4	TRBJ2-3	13	TGTGCCAGCAGTTTGGCGACGGAAGATACGCAGTATTTT	CASSLATEDTQYF
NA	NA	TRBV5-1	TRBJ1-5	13	TGCGCCAGCAGCTTGGGAGGGGCTGAGCCCCAGCATTTT	CASSLGGAEPQHF
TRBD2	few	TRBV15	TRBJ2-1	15	TGTGCCACCAGCAGAAGCGGGAGGGCCTCCAATGAGCAGTTCTTC	CATSRSGRASNEQFF
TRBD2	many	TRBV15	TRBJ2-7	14	TGTGCCACCAGCGGAAGCGGGAGCGATTACGAGCAGTACTTC	CATSGSGSDYEQYF
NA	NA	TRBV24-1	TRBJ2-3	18	TGTGCCACCAGTGGGGGGAGTTTTGGAGCGGGGACAGGAGATACGCAGTATTTT	CATSGGSFGAGTGDTQYF
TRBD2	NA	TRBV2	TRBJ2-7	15	TGTGCCAGCAGGTACCTAGCGGGAGTCTCCTACGAGCAGTACTTC	CASRYLAGVSYEQYF
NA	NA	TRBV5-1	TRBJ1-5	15	TGCGCCAGCAGCCCGACTGACCCTAGCAATCAGCCCCAGCATTTT	CASSPTDPSNQPQHF
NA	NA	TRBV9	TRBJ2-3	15	TGTGCCAGCAGCGTAAGCGGGTACAGCACAGATACGCAGTATTTT	CASSVSGYSTDTQYF